The 7 T cell receptor beta chains listed next were all sequenced from one sample in a study of human T cells and chemical hapten exposure (dated by TCRdb to the early 2020s). The sample's time point, from its label and the paper: patch test 2, 6 weeks after DPC sensitization. The sample's treatment or condition label, decoded: therapeutic diphenylcyclopropenone sensitization with weekly scalp DPC. Library preparation was by RACE. The sequencing machine was a NextSeq 500. TCRdb applied fastp at Q25 and MiXCR to the public reads, then kept only in-frame beta chains. Each record represents a unique CDR3 protein, reported with the most common genes and DNA among its rows. A total of tens of thousands of distinct CDR3 sequences appear in this sample, about 9.4% of them only once. Under 2.5% of the sample belongs to the ten largest clones. This sample comprised whole blood, obtained in connection with sensitization to the hapten diphenylcyclopropenone (DPC). The receptor set was obtained from a woman aged 25-40 years with alopecia areata. Some clones in this sample may be carry-over from other donors' samples.

This clonotype was recorded at least ten times. The chain uses TRBV20-1 and TRBJ2-2, with a weak D call TRBD2 (5 bases). The CDR3 sequence is 13 residues long. V was shortened by 6 bases and J by 9 bases, with 17 bases between the two germline ends. Germline V gene data show CDR1 as DFQATT and CDR2 as SNEGSKA (reference sequence). The CDR3 sequence is CSALRALGRELFF. The DNA of the CDR3 is TGCAGTGCCCTCCGGGCCCTCGGGAGGGAGCTGTTTTTT.

This clonotype came up a few times. The chain employs TRBV7-2 and TRBJ2-7; 8 nucleotides agree with TRBD2. Per the germline V gene, CDR1 is SGHTA and CDR2 is FQGNSA. V shed 5 bases and J 3 bases; nucleotides not matched to a gene: 6. The CDR3 is made up of 14 amino acids. Here the CDR3 reads CASSPRSGDYEQYF. DNA for the CDR3: TGTGCCAGCAGCCCACGTAGCGGGGACTACGAGCAGTACTTC.

V is TRBV30 and J is TRBJ2-5; 7 bases match TRBD2. After removal of 5 bases from V and 4 bases from J, the junction contained 4 bases not matched to a gene. The germline V gene encodes CDR1 GTSNPN and CDR2 SVGIG (reference sequence). This CDR3 has 12 amino acids. The CDR3 loop is CAWQGGGETQYF. The CDR3 DNA reads TGTGCCTGGCAGGGCGGGGGAGAGACCCAGTACTTC.

This clonotype has a handful of counts. The chain couples TRBV20-1 to TRBJ1-6; no clear D gene. The V gene lost 0 bases and the J gene lost 0 bases, with 9 bases spanning the gap. Per the germline V gene, CDR1 is DFQATT and CDR2 is SNEGSKA (reference sequence). The CDR3 loop spans 16 amino acids. CDR3 amino acids: CSARESLSSYNSPLHF. The DNA of the CDR3 is TGCAGTGCTAGAGAGTCCTTGAGCTCCTATAATTCACCCCTCCACTTT.

In this sample, this clonotype turned up many times. The rearrangement links TRBV27 to TRBJ1-1; D is unresolved. The CDR3 covers 12 residues. CDR1 MNHEY and CDR2 SMNVEV come from the germline V gene (reference sequence). Trimming shortened V by 5 bases and J by 2 bases, and 6 bases separated the two germline ends. The CDR3 region is CASSTLNTEAFF. In DNA, the CDR3 is TGTGCCAGCAGTACTCTAAACACTGAAGCTTTCTTT.

There are many counts of this clonotype. The rearrangement joins TRBV7-2 to TRBJ1-1, with TRBD1 matching 9 bases. The germline V gene encodes CDR1 SGHTA and CDR2 FQGNSA. Unmatched junction bases numbered 2, after V lost 6 bases and J lost 3 bases. The CDR3 length is 13 residues. CDR3 in amino acids: CASRRQGDTEAFF. CDR3 coding DNA: TGTGCCAGCAGACGACAGGGGGACACTGAAGCTTTCTTT.

This clonotype has just a few counts. J is TRBJ2-5 and V is TRBV10-2; TRBD1 matches 9 bases. Germline V gene data show CDR1 as WSHSY and CDR2 as SAAADI. J was trimmed by 3 bases and V by 0 bases; bases with no gene match: 2. CDR3 length: 15 residues. The CDR3 here is CASSESTGGKETQYF. CDR3 coding DNA: TGCGCCAGCAGTGAGTCGACAGGGGGGAAAGAGACCCAGTACTTC.